Listed below are T cell receptor beta chains from one sample, sequenced in a study of blood T cell repertoires in COVID-19. TCRdb's copy holds only in-frame clones and misses some; the assay was immunoSEQ multiplex PCR. The repertoire holds about 240,000 clones, with around 87% as singletons. The sample was peripheral blood. These receptors all come from a man aged 60 to 69 who had recovered from COVID-19. Each CDR3 is given with its conserved first and last residue. The D gene is left open where the match is weak. Size is omitted from some rows. Given values are once, few, many or a class for expanded clones.

abundance,j_gene,v_gene,d_gene,CDR3nt,CDR3aa
once,TRBJ2-7,TRBV11-3,.,TGTGCCAGCAGACGAAGAGGCGGTCCCTACGAGCAGTACTTC,CASRRRGGPYEQYF
few,TRBJ1-2,TRBV11-1,.,TGTGCCAGCAGCCAAATCCATGGCTACACCTTC,CASSQIHGYTF
.,TRBJ2-2,TRBV5-1,TRBD2,TGCGCCAGCAGCACCAGCGGGGGGAGAGACACCGGGGAGCTGTTTTTT,CASSTSGGRDTGELFF
.,TRBJ1-4,TRBV30,TRBD1,TGTGCCTGGAGTGCAGGGGGCTCGGGGGAAAAACTGTTTTTT,CAWSAGGSGEKLFF
.,TRBJ1-5,TRBV11-2,.,TGTGCCAGCAGCTTAGGGGCAGGTAGCAATCAGCCCCAGCATTTT,CASSLGAGSNQPQHF
.,TRBJ1-1,TRBV6-4,TRBD1,TGTGCCAGCAGTGACTCGACCGGACAGGGGAACACTGAAGCTTTCTTT,CASSDSTGQGNTEAFF
.,TRBJ2-1,TRBV11-2,TRBD1,TGTGCCAGCAGCTTTGCCCCGCGGACAGGGCCTTACAATGAGCAGTTCTTC,CASSFAPRTGPYNEQFF
.,TRBJ2-2,TRBV19,.,TGTGCCAGTAGTAGCGGACTGAACACCGGGGAGCTGTTTTTT,CASSSGLNTGELFF
.,TRBJ2-2,TRBV7-2,.,TGTGCCAGCAGCTTAGTATCCGGGGAGCTGTTTTTT,CASSLVSGELFF
.,TRBJ2-7,TRBV12-1,.,TGTGCCAGCAGCGTCCGGGGGGGGGCAGATTCAGCCTACGAGCAGTACTTC,CASSVRGGADSAYEQYF
few,TRBJ2-1,TRBV9,TRBD2,TGTGCCAGCAGCGCCGGCGATAACCGGGGGGGCAATGAGCAGTTCTTC,CASSAGDNRGGNEQFF
.,TRBJ2-1,TRBV3-1/TRBV3-2,TRBD2,TGTGCCAGCAGCCGATCTAGCGGGGGAAACTCCTACAATGAGCAGTTCTTC,CASSRSSGGNSYNEQFF
.,TRBJ1-2,TRBV5-4,.,TGTGCCAGCAGCTCCCCCCGACAGTCTAACTATGGCTACACCTTC,CASSSPRQSNYGYTF
.,TRBJ1-1,TRBV2,.,TGTGCCAGCAGGGAGGGACTGAGTAACACTGAAGCTTTCTTT,CASREGLSNTEAFF
.,TRBJ2-7,TRBV5-4,TRBD1,TGTGCCAGCAGCCCCGGCCCGGGACAGAACTACGAGCAGTACTTC,CASSPGPGQNYEQYF
.,TRBJ1-1,TRBV18,.,TGTGCCAGCTCACCTGGCGACTGGGAAGCTTTCTTT,CASSPGDWEAFF
.,TRBJ2-2,TRBV24-1,.,TGTGCCACCAGTGAACCCGGGACACGCGGAAGGACCGGGGAGCTGTTTTTT,CATSEPGTRGRTGELFF
.,TRBJ1-5,TRBV23-1,.,TGCGCCAGCAGTCTAAGAGGCCGGGGTTTCAATCAGCCCCAGCATTTT,CASSLRGRGFNQPQHF
.,TRBJ1-2,TRBV2,.,TGTGCCAGCACCGAACAGGGTCACTATGGCTACACCTTC,CASTEQGHYGYTF
once,TRBJ1-2,TRBV24-1,TRBD1,TGTGCCACCAGTGATATGGACAGGAGATATGGCTACACCTTC,CATSDMDRRYGYTF